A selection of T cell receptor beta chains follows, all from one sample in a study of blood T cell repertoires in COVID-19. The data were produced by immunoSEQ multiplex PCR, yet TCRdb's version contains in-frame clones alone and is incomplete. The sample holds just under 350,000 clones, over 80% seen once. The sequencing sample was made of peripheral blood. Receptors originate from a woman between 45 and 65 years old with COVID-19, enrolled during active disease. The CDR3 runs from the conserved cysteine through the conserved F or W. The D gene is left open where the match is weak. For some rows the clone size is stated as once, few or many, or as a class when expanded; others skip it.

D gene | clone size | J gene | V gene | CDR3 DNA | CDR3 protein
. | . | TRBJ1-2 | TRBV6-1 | TGTGCCAGCAGTGAAGGAATGACAGTCTATGGCTACACCTTC | CASSEGMTVYGYTF
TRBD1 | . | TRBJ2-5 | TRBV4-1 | TGCGCCAGCAGCCATCAGACAGGGGGCGCGGAGACCCAGTACTTC | CASSHQTGGAETQYF
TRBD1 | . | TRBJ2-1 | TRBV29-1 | TGCAGCGGACGAGGGACAGGAGGTCTTTCGAATGAGCAGTTCTTC | CSGRGTGGLSNEQFF
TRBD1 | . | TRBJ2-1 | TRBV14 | TGTGCCAGCAGCCTACAGGGGCACAATGAGCAGTTCTTC | CASSLQGHNEQFF
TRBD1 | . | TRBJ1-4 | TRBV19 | TGTGCCAGTAGTTCCCAGGGGGTGGGAACTAATGAAAAACTGTTTTTT | CASSSQGVGTNEKLFF
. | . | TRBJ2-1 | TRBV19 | TGTGCCAGTACCCCGAGCGTGGCCAATTACAATGAGCAGTTCTTC | CASTPSVANYNEQFF
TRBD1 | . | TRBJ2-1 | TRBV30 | TGTGCCTGGAGTATAGGGACAGGGCCCAAGAGGTTCTTC | CAWSIGTGPKRFF
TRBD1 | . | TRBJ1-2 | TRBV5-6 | TGTGCCAGCAGCAGGGACAGGGGCCATGGCTACACCTTC | CASSRDRGHGYTF
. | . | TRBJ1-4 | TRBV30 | TGTGCCTGGAGTTTAAGGGGTAGGGAAAAACTGTTTTTT | CAWSLRGREKLFF
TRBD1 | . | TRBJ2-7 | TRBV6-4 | TGTGCCAGCAGTGAAAGGGACAGGGGTTACAGCTACGAGCAGTACTTC | CASSERDRGYSYEQYF
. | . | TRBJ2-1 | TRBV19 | TGTGCCAGTAGTCATACAGGGTTTTACTACAATGAGCAGTTCTTC | CASSHTGFYYNEQFF
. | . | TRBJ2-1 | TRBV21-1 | TGTGCCAGCAGCTTACGGGACTTAGACTACAATGAGCAGTTCTTC | CASSLRDLDYNEQFF
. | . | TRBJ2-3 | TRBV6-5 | TGTGCCAGCAGTCGCCGAGGAGTTCTCACAGATACGCAGTATTTT | CASSRRGVLTDTQYF
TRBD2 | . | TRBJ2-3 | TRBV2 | TGTGCCAGCAGTGAACTAGCGGGAAGCACAGATACGCAGTATTTT | CASSELAGSTDTQYF
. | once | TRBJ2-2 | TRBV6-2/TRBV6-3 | TGTGCCAGCAGTTACTCGGGGGCTTCGGGAACCGGGGAGCTGTTTTTT | CASSYSGASGTGELFF
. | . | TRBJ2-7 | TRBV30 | TGTGCCTGGAGTACCGGGTTGAACTACGAGCAGTACTTC | CAWSTGLNYEQYF
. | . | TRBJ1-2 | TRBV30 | TGTGCCTGGAGTCCAGCAGGATACTATGGCTACACCTTC | CAWSPAGYYGYTF
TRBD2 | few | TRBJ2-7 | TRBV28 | TGTGCCAGCATCCGGATTAGCGGGAGCTACGAGCAGTACTTC | CASIRISGSYEQYF
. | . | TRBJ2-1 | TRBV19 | TGTGCCAGTACCTCTGGCGGAAATGACAATGAGCAGTTCTTC | CASTSGGNDNEQFF
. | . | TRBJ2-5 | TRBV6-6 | TGTGCCAGCGGAGCAGAACAAGAGACCCAGTACTTC | CASGAEQETQYF
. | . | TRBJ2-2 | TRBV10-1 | TGCGCCAGCAGGGCTGACACCGGGGAGCTGTTTTTT | CASRADTGELFF
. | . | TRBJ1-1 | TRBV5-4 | TGTGCCAGCAGGTGGGGGGGGCTGGGTGAAGCTTTCTTT | CASRWGGLGEAFF
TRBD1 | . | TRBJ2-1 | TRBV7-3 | TGTGCCAGCAGCTCCCGGGACAGCTACAATGAGCAGTTCTTC | CASSSRDSYNEQFF
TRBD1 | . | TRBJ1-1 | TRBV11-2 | TGTGCCAGCAGCTGGGAACAGGGGTACACTGAAGCTTTCTTT | CASSWEQGYTEAFF
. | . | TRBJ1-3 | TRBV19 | TGTGCCAGTAGTAAGGGGCGGAGCTCTGGAAACACCATATATTTT | CASSKGRSSGNTIYF
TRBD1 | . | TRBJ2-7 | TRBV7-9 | TGTGCCAGCAGCGGGACAGGGGGAGGGACCTACGAGCAGTACTTC | CASSGTGGGTYEQYF
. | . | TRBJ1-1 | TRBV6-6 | TGTGCCAGCAGTTACACGTCACAGGGCAACACTGAAGCTTTCTTT | CASSYTSQGNTEAFF
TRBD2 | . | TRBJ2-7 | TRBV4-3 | TGCGCCAGCAGCCAAGACTCGCTAGCGGGAGCGGAGAACTACGAGCAGTACTTC | CASSQDSLAGAENYEQYF
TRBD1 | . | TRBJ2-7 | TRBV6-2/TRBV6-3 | TGTGCCAGCAGTACAAGGCCGACAGGGTACGAGCAGTACTTC | CASSTRPTGYEQYF
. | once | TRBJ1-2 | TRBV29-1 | TGCAGCGTCCTAGGGGGAAATCGCCAGGCCGACTATGGCTACACCTTC | CSVLGGNRQADYGYTF
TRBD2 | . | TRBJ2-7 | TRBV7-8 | TGTGCCAGCAGCTTACCAAGCGGGAGATACGAGCAGTACTTC | CASSLPSGRYEQYF
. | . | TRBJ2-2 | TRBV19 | TGTGCCAGTACATCGGTAGCGAACACCGGGGAGCTGTTTTTT | CASTSVANTGELFF
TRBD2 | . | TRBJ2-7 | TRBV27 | TGTGCCAGCAGTAGCGGGAGGGCCTACGAGCAGTACTTC | CASSSGRAYEQYF
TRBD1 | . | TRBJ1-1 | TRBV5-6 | TGTGCCAGCAGCTCGGACAGGGTGAGCACTGAAGCTTTCTTT | CASSSDRVSTEAFF
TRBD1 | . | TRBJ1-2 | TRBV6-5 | TGTGCCAGCAGTTACGGACAGGGCAACTATGGCTACACCTTC | CASSYGQGNYGYTF
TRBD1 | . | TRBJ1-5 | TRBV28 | TGTGCCAGCAGTTTATTCATTGACAGGGTCATCAATCAGCCCCAGCATTTT | CASSLFIDRVINQPQHF
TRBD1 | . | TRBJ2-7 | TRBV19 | TGTGCCAGTAGTACCGGACAGGGCCAAACCTACGAGCAGTACTTC | CASSTGQGQTYEQYF
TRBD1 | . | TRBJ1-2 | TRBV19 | TGTGCCAGTAGCAAGGGACAGGGGCGCTGGGGCTACACCTTC | CASSKGQGRWGYTF
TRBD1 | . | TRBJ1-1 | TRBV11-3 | TGTGCCAGCAGCTCTTACAGGGGGAACACTGAAGCTTTCTTT | CASSSYRGNTEAFF
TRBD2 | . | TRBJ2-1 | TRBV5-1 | TGCGCCAGCAGCCGACTAGCGGGAGTTATCTATGAGCAGTTCTTC | CASSRLAGVIYEQFF
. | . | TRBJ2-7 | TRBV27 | TGTGCCAGCAGTACAAGTTGGTCGGGTCCGAGCGAGCAGTACTTC | CASSTSWSGPSEQYF
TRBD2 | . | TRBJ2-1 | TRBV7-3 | TGTGCCAGCAGCTCCCTCGCTAGCGGGAGTTATGGTGAGCAGTTCTTC | CASSSLASGSYGEQFF
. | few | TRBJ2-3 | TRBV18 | TGTGCCAGCTCCCAGGGCAGGACACAAACGCAGTATTTT | CASSQGRTQTQYF
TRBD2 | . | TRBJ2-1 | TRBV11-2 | TGTGCCAGCAGCTTTGGTGGGACTAGCGGGAGAGAGCAGTTCTTC | CASSFGGTSGREQFF
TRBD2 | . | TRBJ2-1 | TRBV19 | TGTGCCAGTAGTATAGACCCTAGCGGACTTTACAATGAGCAGTTCTTC | CASSIDPSGLYNEQFF
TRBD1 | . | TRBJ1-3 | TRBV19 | TGTGCCAGTAGGCTGACAGGGGGGCTCTCTGGAAACACCATATATTTT | CASRLTGGLSGNTIYF
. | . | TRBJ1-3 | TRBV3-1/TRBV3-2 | TGTGCCAGCAGGAAAAGAGGATCCAATGTCTCTGGAAACACCATATATTTT | CASRKRGSNVSGNTIYF
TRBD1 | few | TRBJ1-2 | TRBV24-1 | TGTGCCACCAGTGACCCCGGGACAGGGGGAGGCTACACCTTC | CATSDPGTGGGYTF
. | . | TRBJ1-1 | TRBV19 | TGTGCCAGTAGTAGGGGCCAGGTGGGCTTTGAGGACACTGAAGCTTTCTTT | CASSRGQVGFEDTEAFF
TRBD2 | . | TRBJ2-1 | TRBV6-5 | TGTGCCAGCGGGCGGCTAGCGGGATTTGGGAATGAGCAGTTCTTC | CASGRLAGFGNEQFF
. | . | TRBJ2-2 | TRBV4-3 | TGCGCCAGCAGCCAAGGAATGGGGGGAGTCGGCGGGGAGCTGTTTTTT | CASSQGMGGVGGELFF
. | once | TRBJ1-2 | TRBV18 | TGTGCCAGCTCACCTTCCCGGGGTAGCAGCTATGGCTACACCTTC | CASSPSRGSSYGYTF
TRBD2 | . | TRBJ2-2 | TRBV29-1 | TGCAGCGTTGCGGGTCTGGGACTAGTGAACACCGGGGAGCTGTTTTTT | CSVAGLGLVNTGELFF
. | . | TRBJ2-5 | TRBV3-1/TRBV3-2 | TGTGCCAGCAGCCAAGATCTAAGTGGTTGGGAGACCCAGTACTTC | CASSQDLSGWETQYF